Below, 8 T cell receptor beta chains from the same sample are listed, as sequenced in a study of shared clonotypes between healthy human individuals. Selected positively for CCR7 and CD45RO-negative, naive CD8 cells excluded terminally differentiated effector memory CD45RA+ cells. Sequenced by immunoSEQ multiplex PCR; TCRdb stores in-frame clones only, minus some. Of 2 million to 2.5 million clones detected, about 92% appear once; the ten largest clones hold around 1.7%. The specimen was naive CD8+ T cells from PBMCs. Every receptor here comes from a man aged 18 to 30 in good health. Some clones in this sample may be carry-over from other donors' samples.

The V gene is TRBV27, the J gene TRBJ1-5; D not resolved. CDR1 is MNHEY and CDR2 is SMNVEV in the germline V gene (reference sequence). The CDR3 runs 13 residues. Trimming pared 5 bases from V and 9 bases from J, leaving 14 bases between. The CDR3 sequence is CASSPGLTWPQHF. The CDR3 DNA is TGTGCCAGCAGTCCCGGACTTACTTGGCCCCAGCATTTT.

As DNA, the CDR3 is TGTGCTTCCGCTTGGAGTAGCGGGAGGGACGAGCAGTACTTC. It yields the protein CASAWSSGRDEQYF. The rearrangement links TRBV12-5 to TRBJ2-7; 11 bases fit TRBD2. This CDR3 spans 14 amino acids. With 11 bases clipped from V and 5 bases from J, the junction kept 11 bases outside the gene matches. Germline V gene sequence: CDR1 LGHNT, CDR2 FRNRAP.

CDR3 protein: CSVGGTGTWYNEQFF. The CDR3 DNA is TGCAGCGTGGGGGGGACAGGAACTTGGTACAATGAGCAGTTCTTC. J is TRBJ2-1 and V is TRBV29-1; TRBD1 is a possible D gene (8 bases). CDR1 is SQVTM and CDR2 is ANQGSEA in the germline V gene. CDR3 size: 15 residues. Between the trimmed V and J ends, which lost 6 bases and 4 bases, there was a span of 19 bases.

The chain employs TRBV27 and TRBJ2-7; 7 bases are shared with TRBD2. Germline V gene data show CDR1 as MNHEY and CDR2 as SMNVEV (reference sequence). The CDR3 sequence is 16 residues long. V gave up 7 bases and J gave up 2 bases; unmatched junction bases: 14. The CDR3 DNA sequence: TGTGCCAGCAAAGATTTTATGGCGGGAGAAACCTACGAGCAGTACTTC. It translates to CASKDFMAGETYEQYF.

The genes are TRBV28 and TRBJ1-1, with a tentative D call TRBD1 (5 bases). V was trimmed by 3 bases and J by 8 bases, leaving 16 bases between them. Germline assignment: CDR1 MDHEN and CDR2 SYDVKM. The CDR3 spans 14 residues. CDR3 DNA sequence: TGTGCCAGCAGTTTGGCCGGAGGGGCAGGCGAAGCTTTCTTT. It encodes CASSLAGGAGEAFF.

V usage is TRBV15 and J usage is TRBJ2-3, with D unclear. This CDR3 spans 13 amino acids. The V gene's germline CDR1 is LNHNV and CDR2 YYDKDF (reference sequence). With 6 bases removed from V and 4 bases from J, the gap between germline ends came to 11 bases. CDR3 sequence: CATSPRWADTQYF. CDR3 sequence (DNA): TGTGCCACCAGTCCCCGGTGGGCAGATACGCAGTATTTT.

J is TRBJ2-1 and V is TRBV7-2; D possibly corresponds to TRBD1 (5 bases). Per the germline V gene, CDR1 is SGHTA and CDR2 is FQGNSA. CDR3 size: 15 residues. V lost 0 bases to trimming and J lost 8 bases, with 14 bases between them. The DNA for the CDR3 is TGTGCCAGCAGCTTAGCGCTACAGGCTAATCATGAGCAGTTCTTC. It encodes CASSLALQANHEQFF.

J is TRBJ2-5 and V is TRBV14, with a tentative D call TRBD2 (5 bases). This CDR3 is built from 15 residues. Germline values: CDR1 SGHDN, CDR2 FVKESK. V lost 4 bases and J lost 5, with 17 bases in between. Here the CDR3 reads CASSRHGSLKETQYF. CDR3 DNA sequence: TGTGCCAGCAGCCGTCATGGGAGTTTAAAGGAGACCCAGTACTTC.